The sequence of this TCR beta chain was determined in a study of T cell changes during pregnancy in multiple sclerosis (dated by TCRdb to between 2019 and 2020). Regarding the complete study: In women with multiple sclerosis, the researchers looked at how the T cell repertoire shifted as pregnancy progressed.

The receptor library was made with the immunoSEQ multiplex PCR assay. The clones in this table, taken by TCRdb from immuneACCESS, are in-frame only. Not every clone is retained; where verified, under half of the shortfall comes from an unresolved V gene, and the cause of the rest is unknown. The sample data list fewer than 20,000 clones, and more than 75% of these were observed just once. The top ten hold under 1.5% of the sample. Details on this clone: Its antigen is still unknown. Per-base qualities were not stored, and no clone one base away is much larger.

V gives up 5 bases and J gives up 0 bases, and the segment between their germline ends measures 14 bases. The CDR3 runs 15 residues from the cysteine to the phenylalanine. The DNA shown is the 45-base CDR3, in frame from base 1. CDR1 and CDR2 were assigned from the germline V gene (reference sequence) as PRHDT and FYEKMQ. The chain is made from TRBV13 and TRBJ2-7; TRBD1 is perhaps the D gene, given 6 matching bases. This clonotype was sampled from a female donor in good health, enrolled as a control in a pregnancy study. This specimen consisted of CD4+ T cells from peripheral blood mononuclear cells, obtained in the first trimester of pregnancy. The DNA is TGTGCCAGCAGCCGAGGGGGTTATGGCTCCTACGAGCAGTACTTC. Translation gives CASSRGGYGSYEQYF.